This entry lists 21 T cell receptor beta chains sequenced from one sample in a study of T cell repertoires in cytomegalovirus infection. A single record per CDR3 protein comes from TCRdb applying MiXCR to the reads. This table has 150,000 to 200,000 distinct CDR3 sequences, approximately 14% appearing once. Sequenced input: PBMCs. Source of these receptors: a human donor in good health (CMV status not recorded). Some clones in this sample may be carry-over from other donors' samples.

This clonotype was seen ten or more times. The V gene is TRBV7-2, the J gene TRBJ2-1, with TRBD2 matching 7 bases. The CDR3 runs to 13 residues. The germline gives CDR1 SGHTA, CDR2 FQGNSA. The V and J ends lost 11 bases and 6 bases, in that order; junction bases with no gene match: 10. DNA of the CDR3: TGTGCCTTGCTAGCGGACCCAACCAATGAGCAGTTCTTC. Encoded protein: CALLADPTNEQFF.

The table lists this clonotype with many counts. The V gene is TRBV12-3 or TRBV12-4, the J gene TRBJ1-4; the D gene is possibly TRBD1 (5 bases). This CDR3 spans 18 amino acids. V dropped 4 bases and J dropped 10 bases, with 28 bases sitting between them. CDR3 bases: TGTGCCAGCAGTTCCCCCCCCCCAGGACGAGGCGGGGGGGGAAAACTGTTTTTT. It translates to CASSSPPPGRGGGGKLFF.

This clonotype appeared many times. The chain recombines TRBV28 with TRBJ2-3; 9 positions agree with TRBD1. With 5 bases clipped from V and 8 bases from J, the junction kept 14 bases outside the gene matches. Germline-derived CDR1 and CDR2 are MDHEN and SYDVKM. The CDR3 is 16 amino acids. CDR3 in DNA: TGTGCCAGCAGTCCCGGGACAGGGATGGGGTATGGTACGCAGTATTTT. Translating it yields CASSPGTGMGYGTQYF.

This clonotype was observed at least ten times. The rearrangement uses TRBV7-2 and TRBJ2-7, with D perhaps TRBD1 (5 bases). The CDR3 is 16 amino acids. V dropped 1 base and J dropped 1 base, with 14 bases sitting between them. In germline, CDR1 is SGHTA, CDR2 FQGNSA. CDR3 protein: CASSLGWGRRSYEQYF. In DNA form, the CDR3 reads TGTGCCAGCAGCTTAGGTTGGGGCCGAAGATCCTACGAGCAGTACTTC.

This clonotype has more than one count but fewer than ten. The chain uses TRBV29-1 and TRBJ1-5; TRBD1 might be the D (5 bases). CDR3 length: 12 residues. Germline lookup yields CDR1 SQVTM and CDR2 ANQGSEA. The V gene lost 7 bases and the J gene lost 3 bases, with 10 bases spanning the gap. CDR3: CSAGGPNQPQHF. CDR3 DNA: TGCAGCGCCGGGGGTCCCAATCAGCCCCAGCATTTT.

The chain links TRBV5-5 to TRBJ2-1; 11 bases map to TRBD2. Per the germline V gene, CDR1 is SGHKS and CDR2 is YYEKEE (reference sequence). Losses at the gene ends were 5 bases for V and 4 bases for J; bases not matched to a gene: 5. This CDR3 is 15 amino acids long. CDR3 protein: CASSSGLAEYNEQFF. The CDR3 nucleotides read TGTGCCAGCAGTTCGGGACTAGCGGAGTACAATGAGCAGTTCTTC.

There are many counts of this clonotype. This chain joins TRBV19 and TRBJ2-4, with D possibly being TRBD1 (5 bases). The ends were cut back, 8 bases at V and 0 bases at J, with 8 bases in the middle. There are 13 residues in the CDR3. The germline CDR1 and CDR2 sequences are LNHDA and SQIVND (reference sequence). The CDR3 bases are TGTGCCAGTCCGACAGTAGCCAAAAACATTCAGTACTTC. Encoded protein: CASPTVAKNIQYF.

Points on this clonotype: Possible read error: a much larger clone is one base away. The chain recombines TRBV6-5 with TRBJ2-7; the D is unclear. CDR1 is MNHEY and CDR2 is SVGAGI in the germline V gene. V gave up 6 bases and J gave up 1 base, with 13 bases separating them. The CDR3 consists of 14 residues. CDR3: CASSGSPRSYEQYF. CDR3 nucleotide sequence: TGTGCCAGCAGCGGTAGCCCGCGATCCTACGAGCAGTACTTC.

The chain combines TRBV20-1 with TRBJ2-2, with D hard to call. Trimming removed 6 bases from V and 2 bases from J, with 13 bases in between. The CDR3 consists of 14 residues. From germline, CDR1 is DFQATT and CDR2 SNEGSKA (reference sequence). The CDR3 DNA reads as TGCAGTGCCAGAAGCGCATACAACACCGGGGAGCTGTTTTTT. It yields the protein CSARSAYNTGELFF.

The chain is built from TRBV14 and TRBJ2-2; D is ambiguous. In germline, CDR1 is SGHDN, CDR2 FVKESK. V gave up 7 bases and J gave up 1 base, with 7 bases separating them. The CDR3 is 13 residues long. The CDR3 sequence is CASNTQNTGELFF. CDR3 bases: TGTGCCAGCAACACACAGAACACCGGGGAGCTGTTTTTT.

Ten or more counts support this clonotype. The chain employs TRBV7-9 and TRBJ1-1; D gene ambiguous. The CDR3 is 14 residues long. V lost 4 bases and J 1 base, leaving 10 bases between the germline ends. CDR1 SEHNR and CDR2 FQNEAQ come from the germline V gene (reference sequence). The CDR3, as DNA: TGTGCCAGCAGCTCAAATTACAGGAACACTGAAGCTTTCTTT. This sequence encodes CASSSNYRNTEAFF.

The sample holds many counts of this clonotype. This sequence joins TRBV6-2 or TRBV6-3 and TRBJ1-5; 7 nucleotides match TRBD1. CDR1 MNHEY and CDR2 SVGEGT come from the germline V gene. The CDR3 extends over 16 amino acids. Germline trimming cut 0 bases from V and 0 bases from J; bases unmatched to any gene: 2. CDR3 nucleotides: TGTGCCAGCAGTTACTCGGGACAGAATAGCAATCAGCCCCAGCATTTT. Its translation: CASSYSGQNSNQPQHF.

This clonotype was found many times. The chain has TRBV7-2 and TRBJ2-7; D gene ambiguous. The CDR3 is made up of 14 amino acids. The germline V gene encodes CDR1 SGHTA and CDR2 FQGNSA. V lost 1 base, J lost 1 base, and 8 bases lay in between. CDR3 protein: CASSLGAGSYEQYF. Here the CDR3 DNA reads TGTGCCAGCAGCTTAGGAGCAGGTTCCTACGAGCAGTACTTC. The whole variable domain, remainder taken from reference TRBV7-2 and TRBJ2-7, is GAGVSQSPSNKVTEKGKDVELRCDPISGHTALYWYRQSLGQGLEFLIYFQGNSAPDKSGLPSDRFSAERTGGSVSTLTIQRTQQEDSAVYLCASSLGAGSYEQYFGPGTRLTVT.

This clonotype was seen repeatedly, ten times or more. The genes are TRBV28 and TRBJ2-5, with TRBD1 matching 8 bases. Germline V CDR1 and CDR2: MDHEN, SYDVKM. J was trimmed by 1 base and V by 7 bases; bases with no gene match: 5. CDR3 length: 14 residues. The CDR3 DNA reads TGTGCCAGCATGGGGGACAGGCGCCAAGAGACCCAGTACTTC. Its protein is CASMGDRRQETQYF.

This clonotype was detected only a few times. The rearrangement uses TRBV14 and TRBJ2-6; D not certain. Germline CDR1 is SGHDN and CDR2 is FVKESK. The CDR3 spans 17 residues. V shed 1 base and J shed 0 bases, with 10 bases lying between them. CDR3 DNA sequence: TGTGCCAGCAGCCAAGGGTCAACTGACTCTGGGGCCAACGTCCTGACTTTC. As protein: CASSQGSTDSGANVLTF.

This clonotype was detected many times. CDR3 sequence (DNA): TGTGCTAGTGGTTCGGGACAAGTCACTGAAGCTTTCTTT. Translated: CASGSGQVTEAFF. V gene TRBV12-5 combines with J gene TRBJ1-1; maybe TRBD1 (6 bases). This CDR3 comprises 13 residues. V dropped 4 bases and J dropped 4 bases, with 10 bases sitting between them. Germline V gene lookup returns CDR1 LGHNT and CDR2 FRNRAP.

The chain uses TRBV19 and TRBJ2-5; D perhaps matches TRBD1 (6 bases). The CDR3 is 13 residues long. Trimming removed 3 bases at V and 6 bases at J, with 11 bases between. From germline, CDR1 is LNHDA and CDR2 SQIVND (reference sequence). The CDR3 DNA follows: TGTGCCAGTAGTATTAACAGGGAAAAGACCCAGTACTTC. This encodes CASSINREKTQYF.

The table lists this clonotype with a few counts. The genes are TRBV14 and TRBJ1-2, with D perhaps TRBD1 (5 bases). This CDR3 contains 14 residues. Germline V lookup: CDR1 SGHDN, CDR2 FVKESK. Deletions cut 0 bases from V and 3 bases from J, with 8 bases between. The CDR3 DNA reads as TGTGCCAGCAGCCAAGATCGCAGGGACTATGGCTACACCTTC. Protein sequence: CASSQDRRDYGYTF.

The rearrangement joins TRBV2 to TRBJ2-7; 7 bases fit TRBD1. The CDR3 totals 14 residues. V shed 3 bases, J shed 3 bases, and the junction held 5 bases outside the gene matches. CDR1 is SNHLY and CDR2 is FYNNEI in the germline V gene. The CDR3 sequence is CASSEKGAFYEQYF. For the CDR3, the DNA is TGTGCCAGCAGTGAGAAGGGGGCCTTCTACGAGCAGTACTTC.

This clonotype was recorded many times. The chain couples TRBV7-2 to TRBJ1-1; D not certain. Trimming stripped 4 bases from V and 1 base from J, with 7 bases between. This CDR3 is built from 13 residues. The germline gives CDR1 SGHTA, CDR2 FQGNSA. The CDR3 DNA reads as TGTGCCAGCAGCTCCCGACAGAACACTGAAGCTTTCTTT. As protein: CASSSRQNTEAFF.

The J gene is TRBJ2-7, the V gene TRBV19; 7 bases fit TRBD2. The CDR3 is 16 amino acids. The V segment lost 3 bases and the J segment 0 bases; nucleotides outside the gene matches: 8. Germline V CDR1 and CDR2: LNHDA, SQIVND (reference sequence). The CDR3 is CASSISGAGLSYEQYF. The CDR3 DNA sequence: TGTGCCAGTAGTATCAGCGGGGCGGGCCTCTCCTACGAGCAGTACTTC.